The 30 T cell receptor beta chains listed next were all sequenced from one sample in a study of shared clonotypes between healthy human individuals. Libraries were prepared by immunoSEQ multiplex PCR; TCRdb keeps only in-frame clonotypes and omits some of them. The data show over a million clones, 78% seen once. The sequencing input was memory CD4+ T cells from PBMCs. The subset is: CD45RA-negative fraction. The receptors here all came from a man between 18 and 29 years old in good health. Some clones in this sample may be carry-over from other donors' samples.

The chain is built from TRBV21-1 and TRBJ2-7; TRBD2 is the table's D call, not checked against the DNA. TRBV21-1 is an annotated pseudogene. The CDR3 length is 15 residues. CDR3 region: CASSKGEGPRDEQYF. In nucleotides, the CDR3 is TGTGCCAGCAGCAAAGGCGAGGGCCCTAGGGACGAGCAGTACTTC.

The chain combines TRBV11-2 with TRBJ1-2, with 9 bases matching TRBD1. This CDR3 comprises 15 residues. J lost 4 bases, V lost 0 bases, and 3 bases had no gene match. CDR1 SGHAT and CDR2 FQNNGV come from the germline V gene. CDR3 protein: CASSLEGQGFYGYTF. CDR3 nucleotides: TGTGCCAGCAGCTTAGAGGGACAGGGATTCTATGGCTACACCTTC.

V and J are TRBV28 and TRBJ1-5; TRBD1 is a possible D gene (5 bases). V was trimmed by 8 bases and J by 5 bases, leaving 16 bases between them. This CDR3 comprises 14 residues. In germline, CDR1 is MDHEN, CDR2 SYDVKM. CDR3 amino acids: CASGLWGLYQPQHF. CDR3 nucleotide sequence: TGTGCCAGCGGCCTCTGGGGGTTATATCAGCCCCAGCATTTT.

This clone was observed a single time. This may be a read error: a much more frequent sequence differs by one nucleotide. J is TRBJ2-6 and V is TRBV11-3; D remains ambiguous. In germline, CDR1 is SGHNT, CDR2 YENEEA. The germline V and J ends were trimmed by 5 bases and 1 base, with 3 bases remaining between them. The CDR3 is 13 residues long. In DNA, the CDR3 is TGTGCCAGCAGCCATTCTGGGGCCAACGTCCTGACTTTC. This sequence encodes CASSHSGANVLTF.

The chain combines TRBV5-1 with TRBJ2-2, with TRBD2 matching over 9 bases. The J segment lost 4 bases and the V segment lost 2 bases, leaving 9 bases of the junction unmatched. The CDR3 length is 17 residues. The germline gives CDR1 SGHRS, CDR2 YFSETQ. DNA of the CDR3: TGCGCCAGCAGCTTTTATAGCGGGAGCGGTTCCACCGGGGAGCTGTTTTTT. Amino acid sequence: CASSFYSGSGSTGELFF.

The chain is built from TRBV7-3 and TRBJ2-3; 8 bases fit TRBD2. The germline gives CDR1 SGHTA, CDR2 FQGTGA. This CDR3 contains 18 residues. V lost 1 base to trimming and J lost 2 bases; unmatched junction nucleotides: 11. This chain's CDR3 is CASSLSASSGYYTDTQYF. For the CDR3, the DNA is TGTGCCAGCAGCTTAAGCGCGTCTAGCGGGTACTACACAGATACGCAGTATTTT.

A single count supports this clone. The CDR3 DNA reads TGTGCCAGCAGCTTGGGCCGAACCTACGAGCAGTACTTC. It is translated as CASSLGRTYEQYF. The J gene is TRBJ2-7, the V gene TRBV5-6; no reliable D call. Trimming shortened V by 0 bases and J by 2 bases, and 6 bases separated the two germline ends. CDR1 is SGHDT and CDR2 is YYEEEE in the germline V gene. There are 13 residues in the CDR3.

This chain connects TRBV21-1 to TRBJ2-1; the table's D call of TRBD2 was not tested on the DNA. TRBV21-1 is a pseudogene segment. CDR3 size: 16 residues. The DNA of the CDR3 is TGTGCCAGCAGCAATGGACTAGCGGGAGTTAAGGATGAGCAGTTCTTC. Residues: CASSNGLAGVKDEQFF.

The chain carries TRBV27 and TRBJ2-1; TRBD2 matches at 8 bases. Germline V gives CDR1 MNHEY, CDR2 SMNVEV (reference sequence). V was pared by 6 bases and J by 6 bases, with 13 bases of the junction left unmatched. The CDR3 consists of 16 residues. CDR3 in DNA: TGTGCCAGCAGGAGGCCAGGGACTAGACGGGCCAATGAGCAGTTCTTC. It translates to CASRRPGTRRANEQFF.

The CDR3 DNA reads TGTGCCAGCAGCTTAGGGAGGTGGAATGGCTACACCTTC. Protein product: CASSLGRWNGYTF. The chain couples TRBV7-2 to TRBJ1-2; D gene unclear. V was clipped by 1 base and J by 6 bases, with 9 bases between them. CDR3 length: 13 amino acids. The V gene's germline CDR1 is SGHTA and CDR2 FQGNSA.

The chain is built from TRBV27 and TRBJ1-5; no clear D gene. Trimming took off 7 bases at V and 4 bases at J, with 14 bases between the two ends. From germline, CDR1 is MNHEY and CDR2 SMNVEV (reference sequence). The CDR3 is 14 amino acids. CDR3 loop: CASKPRGDNQPQHF. CDR3 in DNA: TGTGCCAGCAAACCCCGTGGAGATAATCAGCCCCAGCATTTT.

The gene calls are TRBV28 and TRBJ2-5, with unresolved D. Judging by the DNA end, TRBJ2-7 fits better; the J call may be wrong. Germline loops: CDR1 MDHEN, CDR2 SYDVKM. The CDR3 totals 13 residues. The CDR3 loop reads CASSKTANYEQYF. The CDR3 DNA is TGTGCCAGCAGTAAGACCGCCAACTACGAGCAGTACTTC.

The CDR3: CASILGGAVNQPQHF. The CDR3 DNA follows: TGTGCCAGCATCCTTGGGGGCGCGGTCAATCAGCCCCAGCATTTT. The genes are TRBV28 and TRBJ1-5, with D perhaps TRBD1 (6 bases). CDR3 length equals 15 residues. Germline assignment: CDR1 MDHEN and CDR2 SYDVKM. The germline V and J ends were trimmed by 7 bases and 3 bases, with 16 bases remaining between them. The variable domain in full, completed from reference TRBV28 and TRBJ1-5, reads DVKVTQSSRYLVKRTGEKVFLECVQDMDHENMFWYRQDPGLGLRLIYFSYDVKMKEKGDIPEGYSVSREKKERFSLILESASTNQTSMYLCASILGGAVNQPQHFGDGTRLSIL.

The chain combines TRBV4-2 with TRBJ2-1; 13 bases agree with TRBD2. The CDR3 has 15 residues. J gave up 8 bases and V 3 bases, and 4 bases lay outside the gene matches. Germline V gene data show CDR1 as LGHNA and CDR2 as YNFKEQ. For the CDR3, the DNA is TGTGCCAGCAGCCAGACTAGCGGGAGGACGGATGAGCAGTTCTTC. Its protein product is CASSQTSGRTDEQFF.

The chain couples TRBV4-1 to TRBJ1-2, with D perhaps TRBD1 (5 bases). The V end lost 3 bases, the J end lost 4 bases, and 18 bases lay between the germline ends. The CDR3 is 16 amino acids. Germline CDR1 and CDR2: MGHRA and YSYEKL. The CDR3 coding sequence is TGCGCCAGCAGCCAGCCACTTCGGGGACGTAGCTATGGCTACACCTTC. Its protein is CASSQPLRGRSYGYTF.

This clone was counted a few times. The rearrangement uses TRBV28 and TRBJ1-1; no clear D gene. CDR1 MDHEN and CDR2 SYDVKM come from the germline V gene. Deletions cut 5 bases from V and 0 bases from J, with 13 bases between. The CDR3 spans 15 residues. CDR3 protein: CASSAYRRVNTEAFF. DNA for the CDR3: TGTGCCAGCAGTGCCTACAGAAGGGTGAACACTGAAGCTTTCTTT.

The table lists this clone with a count of one. The chain joins TRBV6-1 to TRBJ1-3; no clear D gene. With 5 bases removed from V and 9 bases from J, the gap between germline ends came to 20 bases. The CDR3 runs 15 residues. Germline-derived CDR1 and CDR2 are MNHNS and SASEGT. CDR3 protein: CASSRTGVSGSTIYF. DNA for the CDR3: TGTGCCAGCAGTCGGACTGGGGTCTCGGGTAGCACCATATATTTT.

DNA for the CDR3: TGTGCCAGCGGGGTACCAAGCACAGATACGCAGTATTTT. Residues: CASGVPSTDTQYF. This chain joins TRBV6-1 and TRBJ2-3; D is unclear. Per germline, CDR1 MNHNS and CDR2 SASEGT. This CDR3 region has 13 residues. Trimming shortened V by 8 bases and J by 0 bases, and 9 bases separated the two germline ends.

This rearrangement joins TRBV11-3 to TRBJ1-4, with 7 bases matching TRBD1. This CDR3 has 12 residues. Germline trimming cut 4 bases from V and 8 bases from J; bases unmatched to any gene: 1. Germline V gives CDR1 SGHNT, CDR2 YENEEA. The CDR3 loop reads CASSSRGEKLFF. The CDR3 nucleotides read TGTGCCAGCAGCTCCAGGGGGGAAAAACTGTTTTTT.

The J gene is TRBJ2-7, the V gene TRBV4-2; D possibly corresponds to TRBD1 (6 bases). Germline values: CDR1 LGHNA, CDR2 YNFKEQ. The CDR3 consists of 12 residues. V was pared by 3 bases and J by 3 bases, with 6 bases between. The CDR3 bases are TGTGCCAGCAGCCAGACAGGCTACGAGCAGTACTTC. Translating it yields CASSQTGYEQYF.

The chain couples TRBV29-1 to TRBJ2-3, with 11 bases aligning to TRBD2. This CDR3 region has 13 residues. The ends lost 7 bases at V and 6 bases at J; junction bases unmatched: 6. Germline assignment: CDR1 SQVTM and CDR2 ANQGSEA. CDR3: CSGGTSGGDTQYF. The CDR3 bases are TGCAGCGGAGGGACTAGCGGAGGTGATACGCAGTATTTT.

This clone appeared a few times. CDR3 coding DNA: TGTGCCAGCAGCCCGAAACGACGACTAGCGGAGCCCTACGAGCAGTACTTC. It encodes CASSPKRRLAEPYEQYF. The V gene is TRBV7-9, the J gene TRBJ2-7, with 9 bases lining up with TRBD2. With V trimmed by 5 bases and J by 2 bases, 13 bases remained unmatched. The CDR3 extends over 17 amino acids. In germline, CDR1 is SEHNR, CDR2 FQNEAQ (reference sequence).

This clone was counted a few times. The V and J genes are TRBV9 and TRBJ2-2, with TRBD2 matching 9 bases. Germline V gene lookup returns CDR1 SGDLS and CDR2 YYNGEE. The trim removed 2 bases at V and 4 bases at J, leaving 6 bases unmatched. The CDR3 runs to 16 residues. The CDR3 spells CASSVLTSGRTGELFF. CDR3 coding DNA: TGTGCCAGCAGCGTTTTGACTAGCGGACGCACCGGGGAGCTGTTTTTT.

The CDR3, as DNA: TGTGCCAGCAGCTACCTCCCCCTAGGACTAGCGGGAGGAGTTGGGTACGAGCAGTACTTC. It specifies CASSYLPLGLAGGVGYEQYF. V and J are TRBV21-1 and TRBJ2-7; the tabulated D call, TRBD2, remains unverified against the DNA. TRBV21-1 is marked as a pseudogene. The CDR3 covers 20 residues.

As for this clone: Other nucleotide sequences in the sample specify the same CDR3. The V and J genes are TRBV7-2 and TRBJ2-1; tentatively, D is TRBD1 (5 bases). The V end was cut by 5 bases, the J end by 1 base, with 12 bases between. This CDR3 has 15 amino acids. Germline V gene lookup returns CDR1 SGHTA and CDR2 FQGNSA. The CDR3, as DNA: TGTGCCAGCAGCCCTCGAGCAGGGTCCTACAATGAGCAGTTCTTC. Its translation: CASSPRAGSYNEQFF.

The chain recombines TRBV9 with TRBJ2-3; 7 nucleotides agree with TRBD2. From germline, CDR1 is SGDLS and CDR2 YYNGEE. J lost 2 bases, V lost 6 bases, and 12 bases had no gene match. CDR3 size: 16 residues. The CDR3 sequence is CASTGGTGIITDTQYF. Written as DNA, the CDR3 is TGTGCCAGCACGGGGGGTACCGGGATCATCACAGATACGCAGTATTTT.

The genes are TRBV6-5 and TRBJ1-4; D gene unclear. V lost 2 bases and J 8 bases, leaving 12 bases between the germline ends. Germline lookup yields CDR1 MNHEY and CDR2 SVGAGI. The CDR3 length is 14 residues. CDR3 coding DNA: TGTGCCAGCAGTTACCTGTCCCCTGGGGAAAAACTGTTTTTT. Amino acids: CASSYLSPGEKLFF.

On this clone: The identical CDR3 is also encoded by other nucleotide sequences in the sample. The chain uses TRBV5-1 and TRBJ1-1; D gene ambiguous. The CDR3 spans 13 residues. Between the trimmed V and J ends, which lost 0 bases and 6 bases, there was a span of 9 bases. CDR1 is SGHRS and CDR2 is YFSETQ in the germline V gene. CDR3 nucleotides: TGCGCCAGCAGCTTGGGCGGAGTCCCTGAAGCTTTCTTT. It encodes CASSLGGVPEAFF.

The V call is TRBV5-1, the J call TRBJ2-7, with D maybe TRBD1 (6 bases). CDR3 length: 15 amino acids. The germline CDR1 and CDR2 sequences are SGHRS and YFSETQ. Trimming stripped 5 bases from V and 0 bases from J, with 15 bases between. The CDR3 bases are TGCGCCAGCAGGTGGGGGCCCTCGAACTCCTACGAGCAGTACTTC. It codes for CASRWGPSNSYEQYF.

The genes are TRBV12-5 and TRBJ2-2; 8 bases line up with TRBD2. Germline V gene sequence: CDR1 LGHNT, CDR2 FRNRAP. The CDR3 totals 16 residues. V was pared by 2 bases and J by 1 base, with 3 bases of the junction left unmatched. The CDR3 reads CASGLRGTRNTGELFF. The DNA of the CDR3 is TGTGCTAGTGGTTTGCGCGGGACTAGGAACACCGGGGAGCTGTTTTTT.